The rows below give T cell receptor beta chains drawn from one sample of a study of Graves' ophthalmopathy and Graves' hyperthyroidism. MiXCR was run by TCRdb on the multiplex PCR reads, yielding one entry per CDR3 protein. The table records around 1,000,000 distinct CDR3 sequences, about 35% of them present only once. Sequencing used peripheral blood or thyroid tissue (not recorded which). These receptors all stem from an adult man with Graves' hyperthyroidism. Each CDR3 is given with its conserved first and last residue. D genes are given only for firm matches. Only some rows state a clone size, as once, few, many or a class for expanded clones.

j_gene,d_gene,abundance,v_gene,CDR3aa,CDR3nt
TRBJ1-5,TRBD1,-,TRBV10-3,CASSRHVGTGDVQPQHF,TGTGCCAGCAGCCGCCACGTGGGGACAGGGGATGTTCAGCCCCAGCATTTT
TRBJ2-2,-,-,TRBV29-1,CNVPRRGGAGGEPFF,TGCAACGTACCGCGGAGGGGGGGCGCCGGCGGGGAGCCGTTTTTT
TRBJ2-2,-,few,TRBV30,CAWGAHNTGELFF,TGTGCCTGGGGTGCACACAACACCGGGGAGCTGTTTTTT
TRBJ1-3,-,many,TRBV10-1,CASIRMDVTVGNTIYF,TGCGCCAGCATCCGAATGGACGTTACGGTCGGAAACACCATATATTTT
TRBJ2-5,-,few,TRBV20-1,CSARLGVRPNQETQYF,TGCAGTGCTAGATTAGGGGTTCGGCCGAACCAAGAGACCCAGTACTTC
TRBJ1-4,TRBD1,few,TRBV7-2,CASSLEGGITNEKLFF,TGTGCCAGCAGCTTAGAAGGGGGCATCACTAATGAAAAACTGTTTTTT
TRBJ1-2,-,many,TRBV7-9,CASSLGGSYGYTF,TGTGCCAGCAGCTTAGGGGGTAGTTATGGCTACACCTTC
TRBJ1-1,-,many,TRBV7-9,CASSLIGGLNTEAFF,TGTGCCAGCAGCTTAATCGGCGGATTGAACACTGAAGCTTTCTTT
TRBJ1-1,TRBD1,many,TRBV7-8,CASSLPIEDRHTITEAFF,TGTGCCAGCAGCTTACCCATTGAGGACAGGCATACCATCACTGAAGCTTTCTTT
TRBJ2-5,TRBD1,-,TRBV24-1,CATKGASVTQYF,TGTGCCACCAAGGGGGCATCTGTGACCCAGTACTTC
TRBJ1-1,-,many,TRBV19,CASSIGDSGEAFF,TGTGCCAGTAGTATAGGGGACTCCGGTGAAGCTTTCTTT
TRBJ2-5,TRBD2,few,TRBV4-1,CASSPRGGYPVRGETQYF,TGCGCCAGCAGCCCCCGGGGGGGATACCCTGTGCGAGGGGAGACCCAGTACTTC
TRBJ1-5,-,many,TRBV19,CASTPTGRTENQPQHF,TGTGCCAGTACCCCTACGGGGAGAACGGAGAATCAGCCCCAGCATTTT
TRBJ1-2,-,many,TRBV10-2,CASSLQGRYGYTF,TGCGCCAGCAGCTTACAGGGACGCTATGGCTACACCTTC
TRBJ1-3,-,-,TRBV10-3,CAISEQGGGNTIYF,TGTGCCATCAGTGAACAGGGAGGTGGAAACACCATATATTTT
TRBJ2-7,-,-,TRBV12-3/TRBV12-4,CAGSLGEQYF,TGTGCCGGCAGTTTAGGCGAGCAGTACTTC
TRBJ1-2,-,many,TRBV2,CASSPYSPSDGYTF,TGTGCCAGCAGTCCTTACAGCCCTTCGGATGGCTACACCTTC